This T cell receptor beta chain was observed in a study of PD-1 blockade in classical Hodgkin lymphoma. Overall study results and limits: Prior to therapy, complete responders displayed diversity much like that of newly diagnosed patients. Factors driving the repertoire differences, possibly disease activity or prior therapy, remain undefined.

To note about this clone: No antigen is known for it.

Noted time point: cycle 4 day 1 (C4D1), after five to seven weeks of nivolumab. Exposure to brentuximab vedotin varied, and each patient had relapsed following autologous stem cell transplantation. Patients' outcomes at their best amounted to complete response, partial response or progressive disease. The repertoire was sequenced with immunoSEQ multiplex PCR; TCRdb's copy has only in-frame clones and lacks some. Of some 93,000 clones listed, more than 80% are singletons. Sample: peripheral blood mononuclear cells (PBMCs), taken before the fourth cycle of nivolumab. The receptor was derived from a human donor with classical Hodgkin lymphoma.

The CDR3 reads CASLGAGTGANVLTF. In DNA form, the CDR3 reads TGCGCCAGCTTAGGGGCGGGTACTGGGGCCAACGTCCTGACTTTC. The chain carries TRBV5-1 and TRBJ2-6, with D perhaps matching TRBD1 or TRBD2 (5 bases each). CDR3 length: 15 residues. Germline lookup yields CDR1 SGHRS and CDR2 YFSETQ. With 7 bases removed from V and 2 bases from J, the gap between germline ends came to 13 bases.